One and the same sample provided the 8 T cell receptor beta chains below, sequenced in a study of shared clonotypes between healthy human individuals. Clones were sequenced by immunoSEQ multiplex PCR, and TCRdb holds only the in-frame ones, with some missing. Altogether approximately 480,000 clones are present, about three quarters being singletons, with the ten largest covering about 12%. Specimen: PBMCs. Source of these receptors: a middle-aged woman in good health. Some clones in this sample may be carry-over from other donors' samples.

The sample holds many counts of this clone. The chain links TRBV28 to TRBJ2-7, with D possibly being TRBD1 (7 bases). Trimming took 4 bases from V and 6 from J, leaving 19 bases between them. Per the germline V gene, CDR1 is MDHEN and CDR2 is SYDVKM. This CDR3 has 15 amino acids. The CDR3 loop reads CASSSTGDSWLEQYF. The DNA of the CDR3 is TGTGCCAGCAGTTCTACAGGGGACTCTTGGCTCGAGCAGTACTTC.

The chain joins TRBV14 to TRBJ1-2, with TRBD1 matching over 8 bases. The junction had 0 bases not matched to a gene; V was cut back by 2 bases and J by 4 bases. The CDR3 contains 13 residues. Per the germline V gene, CDR1 is SGHDN and CDR2 is FVKESK. The CDR3 loop reads CASSQTGGYGYTF. Written as DNA, the CDR3 is TGTGCCAGCAGCCAAACAGGGGGCTATGGCTACACCTTC.

The genes are TRBV5-4 and TRBJ1-2, with D possibly being TRBD1 (5 bases). The CDR3 has 15 residues. Germline loops: CDR1 SGHNT, CDR2 YYREEE (reference sequence). V lost 3 bases and J 0 bases, leaving 12 bases between the germline ends. The DNA of the CDR3 is TGTGCCAGCAGCTCGGGGACGGATACTAACTATGGCTACACCTTC. Its protein is CASSSGTDTNYGYTF.

With regard to this clone: This may arise from a read error, as a much more abundant clone is one base away. The CDR3 spells CASSSRQEGTGELFF. The CDR3 coding sequence is TGTGCCAGCAGCTCGAGACAGGAGGGCACCGGGGAGCTGTTTTTT. J is TRBJ2-2 and V is TRBV7-2; D is possibly TRBD1 or TRBD2 (6 bases each). Trimming took off 4 bases at V and 4 bases at J, with 13 bases between the two ends. The CDR3 is made up of 15 amino acids. Germline-derived CDR1 and CDR2 are SGHTA and FQGNSA.

V usage is TRBV5-8 and J usage is TRBJ1-3; D unresolved. Trimming took 5 bases from V and 4 from J, leaving 7 bases between them. This CDR3 has 12 amino acids. From germline, CDR1 is SGHTS and CDR2 YDEGEE. The CDR3 region has the DNA TGTGCCAGCAGACTCAGGGGAAACACCATATATTTT. The encoded protein is CASRLRGNTIYF.

The gene calls are TRBV5-1 and TRBJ2-1; 11 bases are shared with TRBD2. The CDR3 has 17 amino acids. With 3 bases clipped from V and 6 bases from J, the junction kept 11 bases outside the gene matches. The germline gives CDR1 SGHRS, CDR2 YFSETQ. CDR3 bases: TGCGCCAGCAGCTGGGGGACCGGGACTAGCGGTCCCAATGAGCAGTTCTTC. The encoded protein is CASSWGTGTSGPNEQFF.

This clone was seen more than once but under ten times. The rearrangement links TRBV11-2 to TRBJ1-1; D is unclear. The CDR3 has 12 amino acids. Germline CDR1 SGHAT, CDR2 FQNNGV. Trimming shortened V by 8 bases and J by 0 bases, and 7 bases separated the two germline ends. Here the CDR3 DNA reads TGTGCCAGCGCCGGGGTGAACACTGAAGCTTTCTTT. It codes for CASAGVNTEAFF.

The V call is TRBV10-2, the J call TRBJ2-7, with 7 bases fitting TRBD1. Trimming removed 6 bases from V and 5 bases from J; junction bases left unmatched: 1. This CDR3 is 11 amino acids long. The germline V gene encodes CDR1 WSHSY and CDR2 SAAADI. The CDR3 region is CASRDRDEQYF. In nucleotides, the CDR3 is TGCGCCAGCAGAGACAGGGACGAGCAGTACTTC.